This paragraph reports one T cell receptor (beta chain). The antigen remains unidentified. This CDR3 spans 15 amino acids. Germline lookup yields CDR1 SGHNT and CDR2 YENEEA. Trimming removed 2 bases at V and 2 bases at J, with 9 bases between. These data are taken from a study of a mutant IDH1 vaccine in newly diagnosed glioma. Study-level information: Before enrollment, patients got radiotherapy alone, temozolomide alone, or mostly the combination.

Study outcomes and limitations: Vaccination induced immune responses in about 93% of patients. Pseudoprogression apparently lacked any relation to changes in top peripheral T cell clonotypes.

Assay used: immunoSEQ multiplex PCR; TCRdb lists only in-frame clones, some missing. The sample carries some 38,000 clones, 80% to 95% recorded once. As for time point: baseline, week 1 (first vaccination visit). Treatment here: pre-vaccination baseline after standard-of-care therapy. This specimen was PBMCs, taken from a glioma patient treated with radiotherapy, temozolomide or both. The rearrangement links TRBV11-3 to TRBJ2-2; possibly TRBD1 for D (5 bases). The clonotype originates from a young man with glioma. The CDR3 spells CASSLSDSNTGELFF. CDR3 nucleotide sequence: TGTGCCAGCAGCTTAAGCGACAGCAACACCGGGGAGCTGTTTTTT.